This T cell receptor beta chain emerged from a study of OX40 agonist ivuxolimab in advanced cancers. Study-wide points: Also showing low normalized T-cell clonal expansion were some of the nonresponders. The study did not work out the antigen specificity of the expanded peripheral T cells.

Note on this clone: No antigen is known for it.

Here immunoSEQ multiplex PCR was the method, and the copy in TCRdb shows in-frame clones only, minus some. The table lists approximately 20,000 clones, around two thirds of them singletons. V dropped 2 bases and J dropped 10 bases, with 15 bases sitting between them. The germline V gene has CDR1 SGDLS and CDR2 YYNGEE. The CDR3 has 13 amino acids. This specimen consisted of CD4+ or CD8+ T cells sorted from blood, obtained in a trial of the OX40 agonist ivuxolimab. The TCR sequence derives from an adult with an advanced solid tumor such as melanoma, head and neck, liver or kidney cancer. The chain employs TRBV9 and TRBJ1-1; D may be TRBD1 (6 bases). CDR3 sequence (DNA): TGTGCCAGCAGCGTGGACAGTATTGAGAGAGCTTTCTTT. This encodes CASSVDSIERAFF.